The following is a T cell receptor (beta chain) sequence with its context. Its antigen is not known. The data were taken from a study of beta chain features in type 1 diabetes. Across the study: No age, gender or cell yield differences were seen between patients and healthy donors.

With 6 bases removed from V and 0 bases from J, the gap between germline ends came to 14 bases. Germline CDR1 is SQVTM and CDR2 is ANQGSEA. This CDR3 has 14 amino acids. Findings and caveats of the study: Type 1 diabetes patients showed fewer insertions and more deletions at VDJ junctions. PCR, the amplification step, might favor shorter templates, equally in patients and controls. TCRB CDR3 length was moderately but significantly reduced in all four CD4+ subsets of Type 1 diabetes patients. It was among patients, rather than healthy donors, that naive, central memory and Treg TCRB repertoires appeared more similar.

Reverse transcription of all isolated RNA meant that expressed TCRB transcripts were sequenced. Assay: immunoSEQ multiplex PCR; the TCRdb copy retains only in-frame clones and omits some. The table shows a few hundred thousand clones, with approximately 16% occurring only once. Specimen: naive CD4+ T cells from blood. This TCR derives from a man aged 30-40 years with type 1 diabetes. This chain links TRBV29-1 with TRBJ1-1; the D is unclear. The CDR3 DNA sequence: TGCAGCGTCGAGTACCTAGGCATGAACACTGAAGCTTTCTTT. Its translation is CSVEYLGMNTEAFF.